These 8 T cell receptor beta chains were sequenced from one sample in a study of CXCR3-negative and CXCR3-positive naive CD8 T cells. The libraries of TRB cDNA were constructed through 5' RACE using UMI labels. TCRdb reprocessed the 5' RACE reads, with one entry per CDR3 protein and no DNA. The ten most abundant clones cover approximately 0.46% of a sample with 150,000 or so distinct CDR3 sequences. The specimen sequenced was naive CXCR3- CD8+ T cells from blood. As for subset: CD45RO-CCR7+CD27+CD95- naive CD8+ T cells lacking CXCR3 (TNR3-). All receptors derive from a human donor in good health. Some clones in this sample may be carry-over from other donors' samples.

The chain couples TRBV4-3 to TRBJ2-7; TCRdb reports TRBD1, a call that lacks DNA to check it against. Germline V gene data show CDR1 as LGHNA and CDR2 as YSLEER. This CDR3 has 14 amino acids. This chain's CDR3 is CASSQTALIYEQYF.

The chain is built from TRBV4-1 and TRBJ2-2. This CDR3 contains 15 residues. Germline CDR1 MGHRA, CDR2 YSYEKL. CDR3 region: CASSPDGPNTGELFF.

This chain connects TRBV7-2 to TRBJ2-3; TCRdb calls TRBD1, which cannot be checked without DNA. The CDR3 extends over 16 amino acids. The germline V gene has CDR1 SGHTA and CDR2 FQGNSA. CDR3 region: CASSFLRQGAEDTQYF.

The CDR3 sequence: CASSQDVGYGYTF. J is TRBJ1-2 and V is TRBV4-3. Germline-derived CDR1 and CDR2 are LGHNA and YSLEER. The CDR3 loop spans 13 amino acids.

The rearrangement joins TRBV5-1 to TRBJ2-7. The CDR3 runs to 12 residues. In germline, CDR1 is SGHRS, CDR2 YFSETQ. The CDR3 sequence is CASGASSYEQYF.

J is TRBJ2-4 and V is TRBV21-1. TRBV21-1 has pseudogene status. The CDR3 is made up of 12 amino acids. The CDR3 protein is CASTPGFDIQYF.

This chain links TRBV29-1 with TRBJ2-2; with no DNA, the TCRdb D assignment of TRBD1 cannot be verified. The length of the CDR3 is 15 residues. The germline gives CDR1 SQVTM, CDR2 ANQGSEA. The chain's CDR3 is CSVETGGTNTGELFF.

J is TRBJ1-2 and V is TRBV12-3 or TRBV12-4. This CDR3 contains 13 residues. The CDR3: CASSFLGIRGYTF.